This entry describes one T cell receptor beta chain. Clones were sequenced by immunoSEQ multiplex PCR, and TCRdb holds only the in-frame ones, with some missing. The sample shows 4,500 to 7,000 clones, about 83% of them seen only once. The CDR3 has 17 amino acids. The V gene's germline CDR1 is SGHAT and CDR2 FQNNGV. Losses at the gene ends were 3 bases for V and 2 bases for J; bases not matched to a gene: 3. The data stem from a study of control samples from healthy donors and cancer patients. This chain connects TRBV11-2 to TRBJ2-2; 13 bases are a match to TRBD2. The TCR was taken from a female donor with lung cancer. Sequenced: formalin-fixed, paraffin-embedded tissue. CDR3: CASSFRTSGSNTGELFF. CDR3 in DNA: TGTGCCAGCAGCTTTCGGACTAGCGGGAGTAACACCGGGGAGCTGTTTTTT.